What follows is one TCR beta chain and its context. This clone registers as medium-sized (0.01 to 0.1%) within its sample. Its binding antigen is unknown. Base qualities are not at hand, and no much larger clone is one base apart. This sample stems from a study of radiotherapy plus CTLA-4 blockade in lung cancer (dated by TCRdb to 2016 to 2019). About the study as a whole: Objective responses occurred in roughly 20% of enrolled patients, and 25% to 40% achieved disease control.

In this study, focal radiation therapy paired with CTLA-4 blockade (ipilimumab) was tested in patients who had chemo-refractory metastatic non-small-cell lung cancer. Receptor libraries were prepared by the immunoSEQ multiplex PCR assay. TCRdb's version of the immuneACCESS table is confined to in-frame rearrangements and falls short of the full clone set. An unresolved V gene accounts for under half of the shortfall where checked; the remainder is of unknown origin. This sample has tens of thousands of clones in its table, and around 70% of those were observed once. The ten largest clones take up approximately 10% of the sample. The junction shows trimming of 8 bases on V and 4 bases on J, plus 9 bases between the germline ends. CDR3 length: 13 amino acids, cysteine to phenylalanine. The CDR3 DNA has 39 bases and is translated from base 1. Via the germline V gene (reference sequence), CDR1 is SGHAT and CDR2 FQDESV.

The paper's findings and limits, for the study overall: Increased serum interferon-beta after radiation, together with early dynamic changes in blood T cell clones, were reported to be the strongest predictors of response. After treatment with radiotherapy and ipilimumab, TCR clones that originated in tumors expanded in peripheral blood.

Recombination joined TRBV11-1 with TRBJ2-6; the D gene identity is not certain. The material sequenced was peripheral blood, taken from a patient treated with radiotherapy plus ipilimumab. The sequence derives from a human donor with non-small cell lung cancer who had stable disease on radiotherapy plus ipilimumab. The nucleotides read TGTGCCAGCGAATGGGCCGGGGCCAACGTCCTGACTTTC. This encodes CASEWAGANVLTF.